The T cell receptor (beta chain) described here comes from a study of shared clonotypes between healthy human individuals. Study-wide context: Per-donor plates numbered three CD4 naive, three CD4 memory, two CD8 naive and one CD8 memory. Findings of the study overall: Across subsets, estimated richness was generally greater for naive than for memory populations.

J was trimmed by 2 bases and V by 6 bases; bases with no gene match: 11. CDR1 MNHNY and CDR2 SVGAGI come from the germline V gene (reference sequence). CDR3 length: 16 residues. This clone was observed many times. The antigen is undetermined. Sequencing used immunoSEQ multiplex PCR; TCRdb keeps in-frame clones, though not all of them. This sample has about 1 million clones, with under 80% found just once. Sequenced material: memory CD4+ T cells sorted from blood. Described subset: CD45RA-negative fraction. This sequence was found in a man aged 18 to 35 in good health. V is TRBV6-6 and J is TRBJ1-1; 8 bases fit TRBD1. CDR3 amino acids: CASRTGQGRVNTEAFF. CDR3 coding DNA: TGTGCCAGCAGGACAGGACAGGGACGTGTAAACACTGAAGCTTTCTTT.